This TCR beta chain emerged from a study of CD8+ T cells in alopecia areata. Study outcomes and limitations: In scalp, tofacitinib significantly decreased clonality and expanded CD8+ clones among the top 100.

This clone was detected a few times. Its antigen is as yet unknown. Other DNA sequences in the sample encode the same CDR3. Sample treatment: oral pan-JAK inhibitor, 5-10 mg twice daily. Germline V gives CDR1 SGHTA, CDR2 FQGNSA. The CDR3 has 13 amino acids. Trimming pared 3 bases from V and 2 bases from J, leaving 7 bases between. Extracted from the samples, RNA was reverse transcribed into cDNA to serve as the sequencing template. Sequencing used immunoSEQ multiplex PCR; TCRdb keeps in-frame clones, though not all of them. The sample yields 200,000 to 250,000 clones, around 66% seen once. The chain links TRBV7-2 to TRBJ2-5, with D perhaps TRBD1 (5 bases). Sample: CD4+ T cells sorted from blood, taken at week 4, from a patient treated with tofacitinib. The clonotype comes from a human donor with alopecia areata. This chain's CDR3 is CASSFQGQETQYF. CDR3 bases: TGTGCCAGCAGCTTTCAGGGACAAGAGACCCAGTACTTC.